This T cell receptor (beta chain) was identified during a study of shared clonotypes between healthy human individuals. The data were produced by immunoSEQ multiplex PCR, yet TCRdb's version contains in-frame clones alone and is incomplete. The sample carries a few million clones, about 94% recorded once. This TCR came from a man aged 18-30 years in good health. The sequenced material came from naive CD4+ T cells sorted from blood. Subset denoted: CD45RA+ positively selected.

The CDR3 sequence: CASSHTDTQYF. The CDR3 DNA reads as TGTGCTAGCAGTCACACAGATACGCAGTATTTT. V is TRBV12-5 and J is TRBJ2-3; D is unclear. This CDR3 spans 11 amino acids. From germline, CDR1 is LGHNT and CDR2 FRNRAP. The ends were cut back, 9 bases at V and 2 bases at J, with 6 bases in the middle.